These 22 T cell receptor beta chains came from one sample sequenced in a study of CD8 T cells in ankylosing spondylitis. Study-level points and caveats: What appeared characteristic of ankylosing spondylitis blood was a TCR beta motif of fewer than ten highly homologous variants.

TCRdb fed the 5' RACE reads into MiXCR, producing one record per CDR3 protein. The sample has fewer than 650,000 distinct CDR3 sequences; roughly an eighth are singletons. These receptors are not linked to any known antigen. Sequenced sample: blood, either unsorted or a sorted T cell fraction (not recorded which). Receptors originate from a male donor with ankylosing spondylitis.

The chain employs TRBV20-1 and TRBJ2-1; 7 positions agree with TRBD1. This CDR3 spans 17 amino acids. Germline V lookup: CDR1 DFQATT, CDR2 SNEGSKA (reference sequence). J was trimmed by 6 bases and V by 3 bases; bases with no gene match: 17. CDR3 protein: CSARDRSRGSVGNEQFF. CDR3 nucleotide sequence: TGCAGTGCTAGGGACAGGTCAAGAGGTAGTGTAGGCAATGAGCAGTTCTTC.

CDR3 residues: CASSSLGTEYEKLFF. DNA of the CDR3: TGCGCCAGCAGCTCACTCGGGACGGAGTATGAAAAACTGTTTTTT. This sequence joins TRBV5-1 and TRBJ1-4, with D possibly matching TRBD1 (5 bases). The germline gives CDR1 SGHRS, CDR2 YFSETQ. The ends were cut back, 3 bases at V and 6 bases at J, with 15 bases in the middle. The CDR3 is made up of 15 amino acids.

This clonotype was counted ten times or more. In nucleotides, the CDR3 is TGTGCCAGCAGCTTAGGAGATCTGGGCCGGTTGATGACCCTCCACTTT. Translating gives CASSLGDLGRLMTLHF. This rearrangement joins TRBV7-2 to TRBJ1-6; unclear D gene. The CDR3 consists of 16 residues. Per the germline V gene, CDR1 is SGHTA and CDR2 is FQGNSA. V was clipped by 1 base and J by 14 bases, with 21 bases between them. Drawing the rest from reference TRBV7-2 and TRBJ1-6, the complete variable domain is GAGVSQSPSNKVTEKGKDVELRCDPISGHTALYWYRQSLGQGLEFLIYFQGNSAPDKSGLPSDRFSAERTGGSVSTLTIQRTQQEDSAVYLCASSLGDLGRLMTLHFGNGTRLTVT.

CDR3 region: CASSLDRLPMGSYNEQFF. CDR3 sequence (DNA): TGTGCCAGCAGCTTGGATAGGCTGCCGATGGGGTCCTACAATGAGCAGTTCTTC. The rearrangement links TRBV5-6 to TRBJ2-1; D ambiguous. The V end was cut by 0 bases, the J end by 1 base, with 17 bases between. The CDR3 runs 18 residues. Germline V gene sequence: CDR1 SGHDT, CDR2 YYEEEE.

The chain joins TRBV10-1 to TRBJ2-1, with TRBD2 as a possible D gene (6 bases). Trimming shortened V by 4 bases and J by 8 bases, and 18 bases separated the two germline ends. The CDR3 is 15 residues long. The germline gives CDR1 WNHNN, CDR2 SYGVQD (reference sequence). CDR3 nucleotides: TGCGCCAGCAGTGGACTAGGAAAAGGGGAGGATGAGCAGTTCTTC. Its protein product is CASSGLGKGEDEQFF.

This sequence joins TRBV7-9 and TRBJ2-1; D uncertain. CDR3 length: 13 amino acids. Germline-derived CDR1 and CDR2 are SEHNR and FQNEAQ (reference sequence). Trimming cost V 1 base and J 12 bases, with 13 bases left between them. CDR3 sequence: CASSLGKSERQFF. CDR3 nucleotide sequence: TGTGCCAGCAGCTTAGGGAAATCTGAGCGGCAGTTCTTC.

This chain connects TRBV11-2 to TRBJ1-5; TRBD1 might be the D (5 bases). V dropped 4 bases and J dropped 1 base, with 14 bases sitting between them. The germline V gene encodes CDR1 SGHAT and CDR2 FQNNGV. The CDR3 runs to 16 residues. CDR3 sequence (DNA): TGTGCCAGCAGCTACGGGACCGGCCTAAGCAATCAGCCCCAGCATTTT. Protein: CASSYGTGLSNQPQHF.

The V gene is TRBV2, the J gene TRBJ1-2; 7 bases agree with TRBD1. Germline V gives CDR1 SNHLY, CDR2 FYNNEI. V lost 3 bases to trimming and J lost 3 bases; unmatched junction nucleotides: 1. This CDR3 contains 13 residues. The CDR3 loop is CASSDGTDYGYTF. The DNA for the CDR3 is TGTGCCAGCAGTGACGGGACAGACTATGGCTACACCTTC.

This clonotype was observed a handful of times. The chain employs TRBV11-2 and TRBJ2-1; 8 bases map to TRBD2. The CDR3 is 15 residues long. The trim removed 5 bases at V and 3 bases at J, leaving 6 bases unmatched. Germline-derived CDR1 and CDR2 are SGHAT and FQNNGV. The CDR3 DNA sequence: TGTGCCAGCAGCACCCCAGCGGGGGTCTACAATGAGCAGTTCTTC. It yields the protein CASSTPAGVYNEQFF.

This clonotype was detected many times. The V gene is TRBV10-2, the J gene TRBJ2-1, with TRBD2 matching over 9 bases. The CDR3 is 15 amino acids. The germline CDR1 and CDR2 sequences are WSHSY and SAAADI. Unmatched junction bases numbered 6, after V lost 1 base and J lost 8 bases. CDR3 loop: CASSELAGVPHEQFF. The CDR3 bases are TGCGCCAGCAGTGAGTTAGCGGGAGTACCGCATGAGCAGTTCTTC.

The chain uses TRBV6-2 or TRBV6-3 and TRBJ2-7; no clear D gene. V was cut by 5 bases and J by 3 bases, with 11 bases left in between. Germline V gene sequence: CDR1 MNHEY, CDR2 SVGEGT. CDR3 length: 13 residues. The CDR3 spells CASSNPADYEQYV. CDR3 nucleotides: TGTGCCAGCAGTAACCCGGCAGACTACGAGCAGTACGTC.

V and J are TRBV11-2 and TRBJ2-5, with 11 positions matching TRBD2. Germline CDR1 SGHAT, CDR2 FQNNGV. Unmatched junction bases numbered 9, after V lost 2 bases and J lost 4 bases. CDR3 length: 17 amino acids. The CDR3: CASSLRLAGGLGETQYF. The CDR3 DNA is TGTGCCAGCAGCTTAAGGCTAGCGGGAGGTTTAGGAGAGACCCAGTACTTC.

In DNA, the CDR3 is TGTGCCTGGAGTCCAGGCGCCGTAATGAACACTGAAGCTTTCTTT. Its translation: CAWSPGAVMNTEAFF. This sequence joins TRBV30 and TRBJ1-1; the D is unclear. V shed 2 bases and J shed 0 bases, with 13 bases lying between them. CDR1 and CDR2 (germline): GTSNPN, SVGIG (reference sequence). The CDR3 consists of 15 residues. Combining the CDR3 with reference TRBV30 and TRBJ1-1 gives the whole variable domain SQTIHQWPATLVQPVGSPLSLECTVEGTSNPNLYWYRQAAGRGLQLLFYSVGIGQISSEVPQNLSASRPQDRQFILSSKKLLLSDSGFYLCAWSPGAVMNTEAFFGQGTRLTVV.

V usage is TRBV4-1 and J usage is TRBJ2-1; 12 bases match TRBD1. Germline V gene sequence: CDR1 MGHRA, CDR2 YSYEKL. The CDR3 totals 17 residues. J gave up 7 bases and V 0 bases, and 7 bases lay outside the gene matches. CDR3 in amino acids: CASSQDLGTGGSNEQFF. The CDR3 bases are TGCGCCAGCAGCCAAGATCTGGGGACAGGGGGCTCGAATGAGCAGTTCTTC.

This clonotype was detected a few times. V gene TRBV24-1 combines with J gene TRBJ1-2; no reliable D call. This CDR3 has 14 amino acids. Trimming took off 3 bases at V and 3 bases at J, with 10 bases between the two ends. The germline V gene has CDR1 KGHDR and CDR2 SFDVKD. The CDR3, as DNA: TGTGCCACCAGTGATGCTGCAGGCTACTATGGCTACACCTTC. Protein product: CATSDAAGYYGYTF.

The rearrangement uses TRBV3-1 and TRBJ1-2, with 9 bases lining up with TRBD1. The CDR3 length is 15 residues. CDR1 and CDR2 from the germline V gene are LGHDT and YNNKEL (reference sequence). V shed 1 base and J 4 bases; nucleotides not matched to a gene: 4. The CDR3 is CASSQVGQGVYGYTF. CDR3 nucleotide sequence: TGTGCCAGCAGCCAAGTGGGACAGGGCGTCTATGGCTACACCTTC.

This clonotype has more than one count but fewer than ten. CDR3 DNA: TGTGCCAGCAGCATAAGCGGGGGTGCTGGGGCCAACGTCCTGACTTTC. Its protein is CASSISGGAGANVLTF. The genes are TRBV11-2 and TRBJ2-6, with 8 bases lining up with TRBD2. The CDR3 consists of 16 residues. Germline V gene data show CDR1 as SGHAT and CDR2 as FQNNGV. V trimming: 5 bases; J trimming: 2 bases; junction bases outside the gene matches: 5.

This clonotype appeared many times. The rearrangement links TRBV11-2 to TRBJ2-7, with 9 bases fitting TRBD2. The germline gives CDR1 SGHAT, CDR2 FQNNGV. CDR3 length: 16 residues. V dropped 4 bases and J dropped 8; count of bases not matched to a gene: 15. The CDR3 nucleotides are TGTGCCAGCAGCTCCCCGGTCTGGCGGGAGGGCCGGAAGCAGTACTTC. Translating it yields CASSSPVWREGRKQYF.

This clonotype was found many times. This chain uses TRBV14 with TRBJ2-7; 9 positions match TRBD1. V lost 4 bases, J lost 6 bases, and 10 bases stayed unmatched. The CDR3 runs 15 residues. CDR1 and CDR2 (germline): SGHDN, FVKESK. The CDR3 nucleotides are TGTGCCAGCAGCCGAACCGGGACAGGGCTCGGCGAGCAGTACTTC. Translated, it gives CASSRTGTGLGEQYF.

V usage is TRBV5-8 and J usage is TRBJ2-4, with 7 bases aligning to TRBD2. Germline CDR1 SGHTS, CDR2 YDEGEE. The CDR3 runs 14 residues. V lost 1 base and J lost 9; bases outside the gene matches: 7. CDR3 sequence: CASSLTGGTGIQYF. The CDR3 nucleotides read TGTGCCAGCAGCTTGACGGGAGGTACGGGCATTCAGTACTTC.

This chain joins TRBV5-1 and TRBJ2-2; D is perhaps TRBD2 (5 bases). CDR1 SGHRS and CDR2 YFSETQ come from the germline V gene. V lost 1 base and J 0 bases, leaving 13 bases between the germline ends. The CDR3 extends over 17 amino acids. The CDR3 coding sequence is TGCGCCAGCAGCTTGTTAGCAGCGGTCGCGAACACCGGGGAGCTGTTTTTT. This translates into CASSLLAAVANTGELFF.

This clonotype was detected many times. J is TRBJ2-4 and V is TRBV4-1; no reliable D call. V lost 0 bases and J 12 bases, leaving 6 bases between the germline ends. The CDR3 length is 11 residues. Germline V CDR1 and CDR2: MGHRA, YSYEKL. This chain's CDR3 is CASSQDRRQYF. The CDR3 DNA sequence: TGCGCCAGCAGCCAAGATAGGCGTCAGTACTTC.